The clone carrying this T cell receptor beta chain was recorded at least ten times. Time point defined: pre-sensitization, week 0. This sample's treatment: therapeutic diphenylcyclopropenone sensitization with weekly scalp DPC. Per the germline V gene, CDR1 is MNHEY and CDR2 is SVGAGI. This CDR3 has 13 amino acids. V dropped 8 bases and J dropped 4 bases, with 12 bases sitting between them. Individual cDNA molecules (in the library) carried attached unique molecular identifiers. TCRdb re-called the RACE reads with MiXCR, one entry per CDR3 protein. Altogether tens of thousands of distinct CDR3 sequences are present, under 15% being singletons, with the ten largest covering under 7.5%. The data belong to a study of human T cells and chemical hapten exposure. Background on the study: Application of 0.01% DPC to the upper back was done by patch test, with a reading at 6 days.

The origin of this receptor is a woman in her thirties with alopecia areata. Some clones in this sample may be carry-over from other donors' samples. This chain links TRBV6-5 with TRBJ1-5, with D perhaps matching TRBD1 (5 bases). This material consisted of whole blood, taken in connection with sensitization to the hapten diphenylcyclopropenone (DPC). The CDR3 nucleotides are TGTGCCAGCCAGGGACGGAAGAATCAGCCCCAGCATTTT. This gives the protein CASQGRKNQPQHF.